A selection of T cell receptor beta chains follows, all from one sample in a study of T cell responses to AZD1222 COVID-19 vaccine. Profiling relied on immunoSEQ multiplex PCR, and the TCRdb table lists in-frame clones only, not all of them. The top ten hold roughly 0.9% of the sample, which has about 160,000 clones, 90% to 95% seen once. The sequencing here drew on peripheral blood, taken on day 0 of AZD1222 vaccination. The receptor set was obtained from an adult in good health. The CDR3 runs from the conserved cysteine through the conserved F or W. The order of the fields is D gene, clone size, J gene, V gene, CDR3 protein, CDR3 DNA. The D gene is left open where the match is weak. A clone size is listed for some rows: how often the clone was seen (once, few, many), or a class if it is expanded.

>NA|few|TRBJ1-3|TRBV2
CASSARVISGNTIYF
TGTGCCAGCAGCGCTCGGGTAATCTCTGGAAACACCATATATTTT
>NA|NA|TRBJ1-6|TRBV21-1
CASSQGHCNSPLHF
TGTGCCAGCAGCCAGGGACACTGTAATTCACCCCTCCACTTT
>NA|NA|TRBJ1-2|TRBV23-1
CASSQGYRANYGYTF
TGCGCCAGCAGTCAAGGTTACAGGGCAAATTATGGCTACACCTTC
>TRBD1|NA|TRBJ1-1|TRBV5-3
CARSLVLRQGLDTEAFF
TGTGCCAGAAGCTTGGTCCTACGACAGGGGCTTGACACTGAAGCTTTCTTT
>TRBD1|NA|TRBJ2-7|TRBV6-4
CASSGDRSYEQYF
TGTGCCAGCAGCGGGGACAGGTCCTACGAGCAGTACTTC
>NA|NA|TRBJ2-7|TRBV12-3/TRBV12-4
CASSFGRVSPESF
TGTGCCAGCAGTTTTGGCAGGGTATCTCCTGAGAGCTTC
>NA|NA|TRBJ2-2|TRBV6-5
CASSFRQYTGELFF
TGTGCCAGCAGTTTCCGACAGTACACCGGGGAGCTGTTTTTT
>NA|NA|TRBJ1-5|TRBV21-1
CASSKRGQLNQPQHF
TGTGCCAGCAGCAAGAGGGGACAGCTCAATCAGCCCCAGCATTTT
>NA|NA|TRBJ2-7|TRBV28
CASSEQGRSYEQYF
TGTGCCAGCAGTGAACAGGGAAGGTCCTACGAGCAGTACTTC
>NA|NA|TRBJ1-1|TRBV6-1
CASSEIHRDTEAFF
TGTGCCAGCAGTGAGATACACAGGGACACTGAAGCTTTCTTT
>NA|NA|TRBJ2-7|TRBV7-9
CASSLAGTLTYEQYF
TGTGCCAGCAGCTTAGCGGGGACATTAACTTACGAGCAGTACTTC
>TRBD2|NA|TRBJ2-2|TRBV5-1
CASSLSGGNTGELFF
TGCGCCAGCAGCTTGAGCGGGGGGAACACCGGGGAGCTGTTTTTT
>NA|NA|TRBJ1-6|TRBV6-6
CASSQKQQVVHSPLHF
TGTGCCAGCAGCCAAAAACAACAGGTGGTGCATTCACCCCTCCACTTT
>NA|NA|TRBJ1-5|TRBV18
CASSLAGHQPQHF
TGTGCCAGCTCACTAGCAGGGCATCAGCCCCAGCATTTT
>NA|NA|TRBJ1-1|TRBV5-1
CASSRILSPNTEAFF
TGCGCCAGCAGCCGTATCCTATCACCCAACACTGAAGCTTTCTTT
>NA|NA|TRBJ2-5|TRBV18
CASSPPATGTQYF
TGTGCCAGCTCACCACCGGCGACGGGGACCCAGTACTTC
>NA|NA|TRBJ1-1|TRBV5-1
CASSVGTANTEAFF
TGCGCCAGCAGCGTCGGGACGGCGAACACTGAAGCTTTCTTT
>TRBD1|NA|TRBJ1-6|TRBV7-9
CASDAQPGGSGGVPLHF
TGTGCCAGCGACGCGCAACCAGGGGGATCGGGTGGGGTCCCCCTCCACTTT
>NA|NA|TRBJ2-3|TRBV10-3
CAYGTDTQYF
TGTGCCTACGGCACAGATACGCAGTATTTT
>NA|NA|TRBJ1-6|TRBV2
CASRSRGSNSPLHF
TGTGCCAGCAGGTCCCGGGGTTCAAATTCACCCCTCCACTTT
>TRBD1|NA|TRBJ1-5|TRBV2
CASSLGTGYQPQHF
TGTGCCAGCAGTTTAGGGACAGGCTATCAGCCCCAGCATTTT
>TRBD2|NA|TRBJ2-3|TRBV19
CASSIVGLAGSTDTQYF
TGTGCCAGTAGTATAGTGGGACTAGCGGGGAGCACAGATACGCAGTATTTT
>NA|NA|TRBJ2-3|TRBV6-5
CASSQTGYADTQYF
TGTGCCAGCAGTCAGACAGGTTATGCAGATACGCAGTATTTT
>NA|NA|TRBJ1-1|TRBV4-1
CASSQEANTEAFF
TGCGCCAGCAGCCAAGAGGCAAACACTGAAGCTTTCTTT
>NA|NA|TRBJ1-4|TRBV18
CASSPSGNLFF
TGTGCCAGCTCACCGAGTGGAAATCTGTTTTTT
>NA|NA|TRBJ1-2|TRBV5-4
CASGSSPNYGYTF
TGTGCCAGCGGATCCTCCCCTAACTATGGCTACACCTTC
>NA|NA|TRBJ2-1|TRBV21-1
CASSRKPGTAHNEQFF
TGTGCCAGCAGCCGCAAACCCGGGACAGCCCACAATGAGCAGTTCTTC
>NA|NA|TRBJ1-2|TRBV2
CASSGDGYTF
TGTGCCAGCAGTGGAGATGGCTACACCTTC
>NA|NA|TRBJ1-1|TRBV30
CAWGTTGSEAFF
TGTGCCTGGGGAACGACAGGATCTGAAGCTTTCTTT
>NA|NA|TRBJ2-2|TRBV7-2
CASSSSRYTGELFF
TGTGCCAGCAGCTCCTCCCGATACACCGGGGAGCTGTTTTTT
>TRBD1|NA|TRBJ2-3|TRBV18
CASSPATGSTDTQYF
TGTGCCAGCTCACCAGCGACAGGGTCCACAGATACGCAGTATTTT
>NA|once|TRBJ2-3|TRBV3-1/TRBV3-2
CASSQDPWRQITDTQYF
TGTGCCAGCAGCCAAGATCCTTGGCGACAGATCACAGATACGCAGTATTTT
>NA|once|TRBJ1-4|TRBV18
CASSPLRGTNEKLFF
TGTGCCAGCTCACCCCTCCGGGGTACTAATGAAAAACTGTTTTTT
>NA|once|TRBJ1-6|TRBV5-8
CASSLVFGDRSSYNSPLHF
TGTGCCAGCAGCTTGGTTTTCGGAGATCGAAGCTCCTATAATTCACCCCTCCACTTT
>TRBD1|NA|TRBJ2-1|TRBV10-3
CAISDPGQGNEQFF
TGTGCCATCAGTGACCCGGGACAGGGAAATGAGCAGTTCTTC
>NA|few|TRBJ1-6|TRBV4-2
CASSQEIGQGNSPLHF
TGTGCCAGCAGCCAAGAAATCGGGCAGGGGAATTCACCCCTCCACTTT
>TRBD1|NA|TRBJ1-2|TRBV15
CATSRERLTGGAGYTF
TGTGCCACCAGCAGAGAACGTTTGACAGGGGGCGCAGGCTACACCTTC
>NA|once|TRBJ2-7|TRBV7-6
CASSLVYGSEQYF
TGTGCCAGCAGCTTAGTATACGGTTCCGAGCAGTACTTC
>TRBD1|NA|TRBJ1-2|TRBV7-8
CASSLEPGGNYGYTF
TGTGCCAGCAGCTTAGAACCAGGGGGCAACTATGGCTACACCTTC
>NA|once|TRBJ1-3|TRBV7-8
CASSPPGEPGNTIYF
TGTGCCAGCAGCCCTCCGGGAGAGCCTGGAAACACCATATATTTT
>TRBD1|NA|TRBJ2-1|TRBV7-2
CASSEGQGAQNEQFF
TGTGCCAGCAGCGAGGGACAGGGGGCGCAGAATGAGCAGTTCTTC
>TRBD1|NA|TRBJ2-3|TRBV10-3
CASKQGAGTDTQYF
TGTGCCAGTAAGCAGGGGGCCGGCACAGATACGCAGTATTTT
>NA|once|TRBJ2-3|TRBV7-3
CASSSTGVSDTQYF
TGTGCCAGCAGCTCAACAGGTGTCTCAGATACGCAGTATTTT
>NA|NA|TRBJ1-2|TRBV4-1
CASSQEGRYGYTF
TGCGCCAGCAGCCAAGAAGGTCGCTATGGCTACACCTTC
>TRBD1|NA|TRBJ2-3|TRBV29-1
CSVDPGQGVGTDTQYF
TGCAGCGTTGACCCGGGACAGGGTGTGGGCACAGATACGCAGTATTTT